The entry below describes one TCR beta chain. Its antigen specificity is not known. Base qualities are not recorded, but no much larger clone differs from it by a single base. The record originates from a study of cytomegalovirus exposure and HLA in healthy donors listed by TCRdb under 2017. Concerning the study at large: In an earlier analysis of 587 of the donors, 276 Gb of sequence data and 100 million or so unique TCR beta sequences from about 180 million T cells were reported. Roughly 290 gigabases of sequencing data and around 85 million unique TCR sequences made up an early release that covered some 640 HLA-typed donors. The genetic ancestry cluster associated with self-reported Caucasian donors included 81% of the roughly 380 genotyped donors. The aim of the study was to test whether cataloging public T cell receptors could identify signatures of past pathogen exposure. The T cell repertoires of 550 to 850 subjects were profiled by immunosequencing and related to cytomegalovirus serostatus. Besides the first cohort of 666 subjects, a separate validation cohort made up of roughly 120 different subjects was used. To predict cytomegalovirus infection status, the study brought together high-throughput TCR immunosequencing, statistical association of individual TCRs with disease status, and machine learning. To study patterns of TCR occurrence, a later analysis re-analyzed previously published TCR beta repertoires from 600 to 750 donors and added high-resolution HLA genotyping. Rather than drawing on any new phenotypic data, the later analysis identified candidate immune exposures from TCR beta sequences and the way those sequences occurred across donors. In an earlier analysis of 587 of the donors, high-throughput TCR beta sequencing was used to judge whether each TCR beta V gene segment behaved as functional or pseudogenic. Donor age, sex, ethnicity and CMV serostatus were compiled alongside the repertoire data. A later genetic analysis took genome-wide SNP genotypes for about three fifths of the 666 donors and used that subset as a discovery cohort. Every repertoire in the discovery cohort had been generated on one and the same sequencing platform. HLA typing included class I and class II loci at four-digit resolution. The number of typed donors differed by locus: roughly 629-640 for A, B, C, DRB1 and DQB1; some 540 for DQA1; fewer than 610 for DPA1; and some 430 for DPB1. Several DR-DQ haplotypes were treated as single units for association and clustering because of strong linkage in the cohort. Among around 400 genotyped donors of the cohort, an average of roughly 230,000 unique TCR beta nucleotide sequences was sequenced per donor, of which roughly 17% were non-productive. Broad study findings and their caveats: Three of the identified cytomegalovirus-associated TCR beta chains were confirmed in vitro to be specific for cytomegalovirus antigens. According to a later analysis, TCR association rates differed among HLA loci, with DRB1 alleles showing the most associated TCRs and HLA-C alleles showing the fewest. A further reported finding was that TCR beta sequences accurately predicted the HLA-A and HLA-B alleles for most subjects in the first cohort. Most CMV-associated TCR beta chains appeared to be HLA-restricted in a later analysis, and the HLA associations seemed to be driven largely by CMV exposure. V-gene and J-gene trimming of TCR beta chains was associated with a missense DCLRE1C variant in a later genetic analysis, and the association was replicated in an independent cohort. Linkage disequilibrium might explain the correlated functional status among segregating V segments, but an unknown experimental factor could not be ruled out. A later genetic analysis reported fewer N-insertions in productive TCRs among donors in an Asian-associated ancestry cluster than the roughly 640-donor mean. The study listed over 150 TCR beta chains as associated with cytomegalovirus. This cohort had only TCR beta chains sequenced, and the lack of alpha or paired-chain data limited which features could be detected. When HLA alleles, especially DR and DQ, strongly co-occurred, attributing TCR associations to individual alleles was difficult. Because the 87-base-pair reads could not distinguish some IMGT-functional V segments, including TRBV6-2 and TRBV6-3, those segments were excluded. Most TCR sequences were seen in very few donors, while some public TCRs were found in many individuals. In a later analysis, some 17,000 TCR beta sequences were associated with specific HLA alleles at a false discovery rate of 0.05. The presence/absence analyses assumed that sequencing depth was roughly uniform across donors, and that assumption may not be true. For the cohort, immune exposure information was limited to CMV serostatus. In a later analysis, HLA-associated TCR beta chains showed more clonal expansion and lower generation probabilities than non-associated chains that were equally common. The authors suggested that the approach could potentially be extended to other disease states and immunological phenotypes. According to a later analysis, parvovirus B19, influenza, CMV and Epstein-Barr virus appeared linked to several top co-occurrence clusters. A cluster of highly shared sequence variants was judged likely to be a technical artifact of the sequencing pipeline. Because some donors lacked HLA typing at each locus, the association tests relied only on the typed subset. Cytomegalovirus status was reported to be diagnosed by the classifier with high specificity and sensitivity in both the original and validation cohorts. An earlier analysis of approximately 590 of the donors showed that most TCR beta V segments appeared in productive rearrangements either about 87% or about 30% of the time, which broadly matched IMGT annotations. Some 15 rarely observed V segments, including chromosome 9 orphons, were excluded from the earlier analysis of several hundred of the donors because counts were too low.

In total, approximately 700 healthy bone marrow donors made up the cohort. At the time of sampling, all cohort members were nominally healthy, though unrecorded immune exposures were likely present. The donor was CMV seronegative and belonged to the group of more than 300 seronegative cohort members. Each donor provided a peripheral blood sample, and peripheral blood mononuclear cells were used for TCR beta sequencing. Genomic DNA extraction from the blood cell samples was performed with the Qiagen DNeasy Blood Extraction Kit. Its CDR3 holds 16 amino acids, cysteine through phenylalanine. This entry keeps only the CDR3 DNA: 48 bases, framed from base 1. The germline V gene specifies SGDLS as CDR1 and YYNGEE as CDR2. Here V drops 4 bases and J drops 3 bases, and the junction holds 10 bases not matched to any gene. To prepare the library, the immunoSEQ multiplex PCR assay was applied. For the multiplex PCR, a mixture combining 60 forward primers for TCR Vbeta segments and 13 reverse primers for TCR Jbeta segments was used. The CDR3 region of rearranged TCR beta genes was amplified from genomic DNA by a multiplex PCR assay. On the Illumina HiSeq System, the amplified TCR beta libraries were sequenced as 87-base-pair reads. As for the authors' bioinformatics: A later analysis tallied 80 million to 95 million unique TCR beta chains across the approximately 670 repertoires, and approximately 12 million of those chains were shared by two or more donors. Raw reads were error-corrected and collapsed into unique sequences with a nearest-neighbor algorithm that merged closely related sequences to remove PCR and sequencing errors. Alignment of CDR3 sequences to IMGT reference sequences was used to assign V, D and J gene segments. Each retained sequence needed at least a six-nucleotide match to both a V gene segment and a J gene segment. Rearrangements were classified as productive when the CDR3 lacked stop codons and remained in frame with V and J, and all other rearrangements were classified as non-productive. CDR3 was defined according to IMGT convention as the region running from the second conserved V-encoded cysteine to the conserved J-encoded phenylalanine. In an earlier analysis of around 540 of the donors, sequences lacking an unambiguous match to a single V gene segment were excluded. An earlier analysis of a few hundred of the donors called V segments functional above 56.7% productive rearrangements and segregating when the between-donor standard deviation exceeded 5%. A statistical classification framework was developed to diagnose cytomegalovirus status using the catalog of TCR beta chain sequences. In a later analysis, V and J genes were assigned by comparing TCR nucleotide sequences against IMGT/GENE-DB human TR gene sequences. Using the TCRdist pipeline, a later analysis assigned CDR3 sequences along with most-parsimonious VDJ recombination scenarios. A later analysis defined each TCR beta chain by its CDR3 amino acid sequence plus V-gene family, and excluded reads lacking a unique V-gene family. In a later analysis, 450 to 600 highly shared, low-generation-probability nucleotide sequences were removed to address suspected cross-contamination and a sequencing artifact. A later analysis calculated a clonal expansion index for each public chain from normalized within-repertoire ranks of inferred template counts. In a later analysis, generation probabilities were computed using a VDJ recombination model fitted to out-of-frame rearrangements, and the results were checked against IGoR. In a later analysis, TCR-TCR, TCR-HLA and TCR-CMV co-occurrence was scored with hypergeometric tests, and a repertoire-size bias correction was applied to TCR pairs. False discovery rates were estimated in a later analysis by permuting HLA or CMV assignments 20 times. In a later analysis, co-occurring TCRs were grouped with DBSCAN, and TCRdist sequence similarity was added when clustering was performed within HLA-allele-positive subsets. For co-occurrence clustering, repertoires with fewer than 30,000 or more than 120,000 public chains were excluded, along with five repertoires with anomalous nucleotide sharing. Entries here come from immuneACCESS through TCRdb and include only in-frame sequences with V and J called. Some clones fail to appear in such tables; in the studies checked, an unresolved V gene covers under half of the shortfall, and the cause of the remainder is unknown. V, J and clone size were drawn from that table, and D and trimming were deduced from the DNA. This sample lists roughly 140,000 clones; about three quarters were detected once. The ten most abundant clones make up about 0.66% of the sample.

Sequenced: PBMCs. The origin of this receptor is a male donor in good health and CMV-seronegative. The receptor chain draws on TRBV9 and TRBJ1-3, with 7 bases aligning to TRBD1. The nucleotide sequence reads as follows: TGTGCCAGCAGCCCCCTGGGGGACAGAATTGGAAACACCATATATTTT. This translates into CASSPLGDRIGNTIYF.